The 23 T cell receptor beta chains given below trace back to one sample, sequenced in a study of T cells in Graves' hyperthyroidism and ophthalmopathy (dated by TCRdb to 2018 to 2020). Library preparation employed multiplex PCR. These reads were obtained on an Illumina HiSeq 2000. The TCR beta CDR3 regions were amplified from RNA transcripts. For the first round of RT-PCR on the TCR CDR3, the HTBI primer set was used together with the Qiagen OneStep RT-PCR kit. The raw public data were reprocessed by TCRdb itself: fastp quality trimming at Q25, MiXCR clonotype calling, in-frame beta chains only. Records with the same CDR3 protein are collapsed into one entry carrying the most frequent genes and DNA. In this sample the table shows 560,000 or so distinct CDR3 sequences, less than 20% of which occur a single time. The ten biggest clones cover approximately 48% of the sample. Material: blood. Source of these receptors: a middle-aged man with Graves' ophthalmopathy.

V usage is TRBV5-1 and J usage is TRBJ2-2, with a weak D call TRBD1 (6 bases). Looked up from germline, CDR1 is SGHRS and CDR2 is YFSETQ. The CDR3 extends over 14 amino acids. V lost 2 bases and J lost 5, with 10 bases in between. The CDR3 DNA follows: TGCGCCAGCAGCTTTACAGGGATAACCGGGGAGCTGTTTTTT. It translates to CASSFTGITGELFF.

Many counts were recorded for this clonotype. In nucleotides, the CDR3 is TGTGCCTGGGAGAACGGGGAGACCCAGTACTTC. Amino acid sequence: CAWENGETQYF. The rearrangement uses TRBV30 and TRBJ2-5; no clear D. V lost 5 bases, J lost 5 bases, and 9 bases lay in between. This CDR3 has 11 amino acids. The germline gives CDR1 GTSNPN, CDR2 SVGIG (reference sequence).

This clonotype was counted ten times or more. This chain links TRBV18 with TRBJ1-5, with D unresolved. The CDR3 covers 15 residues. Germline V gene sequence: CDR1 KGHSH, CDR2 LQKENI. V lost 2 bases and J lost 5, with 13 bases in between. The CDR3 region has the DNA TGTGCCAGCTCACCAACAAACCGAGGTGATCAGCCCCAGCATTTT. Protein product: CASSPTNRGDQPQHF.

This clonotype was detected only a few times. The V gene is TRBV4-2, the J gene TRBJ1-4, with D possibly TRBD1 on 6 matching bases. This CDR3 comprises 17 residues. Germline V CDR1 and CDR2: LGHNA, YNFKEQ. V lost 0 bases, J lost 4 bases, and 15 bases lay in between. CDR3 residues: CASSQEGGLSLNEKLFF. DNA of the CDR3: TGTGCCAGCAGCCAAGAAGGGGGATTGTCGCTTAATGAAAAACTGTTTTTT.

The CDR3 is CASSKRTGGPGNTIYF. The CDR3 DNA follows: TGTGCCAGCAGTAAGAGGACAGGGGGCCCTGGAAACACCATATATTTT. V usage is TRBV6-2 or TRBV6-3 and J usage is TRBJ1-3; 11 bases match TRBD1. The CDR3 is made up of 16 amino acids. The ends lost 5 bases at V and 2 bases at J; junction bases unmatched: 5. Germline CDR1 MNHEY, CDR2 SVGEGT.

The chain joins TRBV7-2 to TRBJ1-2, with D tentatively TRBD1 (5 bases). Germline lookup yields CDR1 SGHTA and CDR2 FQGNSA. There are 13 residues in the CDR3. Trimming cost V 5 bases and J 7 bases, with 14 bases left between them. CDR3 region: CASSPRGLAGYTF. The CDR3, as DNA: TGTGCCAGCAGCCCCCGGGGACTCGCTGGCTACACCTTC. Complete variable domain (other parts from reference TRBV7-2 and TRBJ1-2): GAGVSQSPSNKVTEKGKDVELRCDPISGHTALYWYRQSLGQGLEFLIYFQGNSAPDKSGLPSDRFSAERTGGSVSTLTIQRTQQEDSAVYLCASSPRGLAGYTFGSGTRLTVV.

The sample holds many counts of this clonotype. Germline is not matched at one junction end, which may reflect a read error. The chain couples TRBV5-1 to TRBJ2-2; maybe TRBD1 (6 bases). CDR1 SGHRS and CDR2 YFSETQ come from the germline V gene. This CDR3 has 14 residues. The CDR3, as DNA: TGTGCTAGCAGCCTGGACAGCAACACCGGGGAGCTGTTTTTT. As protein: CASSLDSNTGELFF.

The table lists this clonotype with a few counts. V and J are TRBV12-3 or TRBV12-4 and TRBJ1-2, with TRBD1 identical over 7 bases. This CDR3 has 16 amino acids. V lost 6 bases to trimming and J lost 6 bases; unmatched junction nucleotides: 16. The CDR3 DNA is TGTGCCAGCAGCCCGACAGGGTCTGCTGGATATGATGGCTACACCTTC. Protein product: CASSPTGSAGYDGYTF.

This clonotype was detected ten times or more. V and J are TRBV30 and TRBJ1-3; possible D gene TRBD1, 5 bases. Germline CDR1 is GTSNPN and CDR2 is SVGIG (reference sequence). The V end was cut by 3 bases, the J end by 0 bases, with 9 bases between. This CDR3 region has 14 residues. The CDR3 is CAWRGHNSGNTIYF. Here the CDR3 DNA reads TGTGCCTGGAGAGGACACAACTCTGGAAACACCATATATTTT.

V usage is TRBV5-1 and J usage is TRBJ2-1; 7 nucleotides agree with TRBD2. The CDR3 runs to 17 residues. CDR1 and CDR2 from the germline V gene are SGHRS and YFSETQ. V shed 4 bases and J 7 bases; nucleotides not matched to a gene: 17. The CDR3 nucleotides read TGCGCCAGCAGCCATGCCTCCTGGGAGCGGGAAAGGAATGAGCAGTTCTTC. Amino acids: CASSHASWERERNEQFF.

This clonotype was seen repeatedly, ten times or more. The V gene is TRBV28, the J gene TRBJ1-6, with 11 bases aligning to TRBD1. The CDR3 loop spans 14 amino acids. Trimming at V came to 8 bases and at J to 9 bases, leaving 6 bases not matched to a gene. Germline values: CDR1 MDHEN, CDR2 SYDVKM. The CDR3 nucleotides are TGTGCCAGCCTCCTTGGGACAGGGGGTTCACCCCTCCACTTT. Residues: CASLLGTGGSPLHF. The whole variable domain, filled in from reference TRBV28 and TRBJ1-6, reads DVKVTQSSRYLVKRTGEKVFLECVQDMDHENMFWYRQDPGLGLRLIYFSYDVKMKEKGDIPEGYSVSREKKERFSLILESASTNQTSMYLCASLLGTGGSPLHFGNGTRLTVT.

This clonotype was observed a handful of times. At one boundary the junction diverges from the germline segment, which might be a read error. CDR3 DNA sequence: TGTGCCGGCAGCTTAGGGGGGATCCACGAGCAGTACTTC. Amino acid sequence: CAGSLGGIHEQYF. The genes are TRBV13 and TRBJ2-7; D is possibly TRBD1 or TRBD2 (6 bases each). The germline V gene encodes CDR1 PRHDT and CDR2 FYEKMQ (reference sequence). CDR3 length equals 13 residues.

This clonotype was found a few times. The chain has TRBV4-2 and TRBJ2-1; 9 bases agree with TRBD2. CDR3 length equals 18 residues. V lost 3 bases and J lost 9; bases outside the gene matches: 18. CDR1 is LGHNA and CDR2 is YNFKEQ in the germline V gene. CDR3 loop: CASSQAPLVSGSRGEQFF. The CDR3 DNA reads as TGTGCCAGCAGCCAGGCCCCTCTAGTTAGCGGGAGTAGGGGTGAGCAGTTCTTC.

This clonotype turned up a few times. This chain connects TRBV18 to TRBJ2-5; 10 bases line up with TRBD2. This CDR3 spans 16 amino acids. The V segment lost 2 bases and the J segment 4 bases; nucleotides outside the gene matches: 7. From germline, CDR1 is KGHSH and CDR2 LQKENI. CDR3 region: CASSPSASGRTETQYF. In nucleotides, the CDR3 is TGTGCCAGCTCACCATCCGCTAGCGGGAGAACAGAGACCCAGTACTTC.

This clonotype was counted ten times or more. The chain joins TRBV5-1 to TRBJ2-2; perhaps D is TRBD1 or TRBD2 (5 bases each). The CDR3 is 15 residues long. Trimming removed 5 bases at V and 1 base at J, with 12 bases between. Germline loops: CDR1 SGHRS, CDR2 YFSETQ. Here the CDR3 DNA reads TGCGCCAGCAGGCCCGGGACGGTGAACACCGGGGAGCTGTTTTTT. Encoded protein: CASRPGTVNTGELFF.

V usage is TRBV20-1 and J usage is TRBJ2-3, with TRBD2 identical over 13 bases. Germline V gene data show CDR1 as DFQATT and CDR2 as SNEGSKA (reference sequence). The trim removed 7 bases at V and 1 base at J, leaving 11 bases unmatched. The CDR3 covers 17 residues. Here the CDR3 reads CSVEGLAGPKGTDTQYF. The CDR3, as DNA: TGCAGTGTTGAGGGACTAGCGGGGCCCAAAGGCACAGATACGCAGTATTTT.

The CDR3 here is CASTPGQGWPGELFF. In nucleotides, the CDR3 is TGTGCCAGCACCCCGGGACAGGGTTGGCCCGGGGAGCTGTTTTTT. This rearrangement joins TRBV7-8 to TRBJ2-2; the match to TRBD1 covers 9 bases. J gave up 6 bases and V 7 bases, and 9 bases lay outside the gene matches. The CDR3 is 15 amino acids. CDR1 and CDR2 from the germline V gene are SGHVS and FQNEAQ.

In this sample, this clonotype turned up many times. The rearrangement joins TRBV7-3 to TRBJ2-2; no firm D call. V gave up 4 bases and J gave up 0 bases, with 12 bases separating them. The germline V gene has CDR1 SGHTA and CDR2 FQGTGA. This CDR3 has 16 amino acids. As DNA, the CDR3 is TGTGCCAGCAGCTCCCGAGAGACATCGAACACCGGGGAGCTGTTTTTT. Its protein is CASSSRETSNTGELFF.

The chain carries TRBV20-1 and TRBJ2-3; 11 bases agree with TRBD1. This CDR3 is 15 amino acids long. The ends lost 6 bases at V and 5 bases at J; junction bases unmatched: 10. Germline V gene lookup returns CDR1 DFQATT and CDR2 SNEGSKA (reference sequence). CDR3 amino acids: CSAERWGQGEDTQYF. The CDR3 coding sequence is TGCAGTGCGGAAAGATGGGGACAGGGGGAAGATACGCAGTATTTT.

Ten or more counts support this clonotype. V and J are TRBV11-3 and TRBJ2-3; 10 bases line up with TRBD2. The CDR3 consists of 16 residues. Germline CDR1 and CDR2: SGHNT and YENEEA. J was trimmed by 5 bases and V by 5 bases; bases with no gene match: 10. CDR3 loop: CASSPGQRGGLDTQYF. Written as DNA, the CDR3 is TGTGCCAGCAGCCCGGGGCAGCGGGGGGGCCTAGATACGCAGTATTTT. Looking up the rest from reference TRBV11-3 and TRBJ2-3 gives the full variable domain: EAGVVQSPRYKIIEKKQPVAFWCNPISGHNTLYWYLQNLGQGPELLIRYENEEAVDDSQLPKDRFSAERLKGVDSTLKIQPAELGDSAVYLCASSPGQRGGLDTQYFGPGTRLTVL.

This clonotype was counted only a few times. This chain links TRBV28 with TRBJ1-3; D uncertain. Germline values: CDR1 MDHEN, CDR2 SYDVKM. Deletions cut 7 bases from V and 0 bases from J, with 13 bases between. The CDR3 contains 15 residues. The CDR3 sequence: CASIASQTSGNTIYF. The CDR3 nucleotides are TGTGCCAGCATAGCCTCCCAGACCTCTGGAAACACCATATATTTT.

This clonotype was detected a few times. V gene TRBV27 combines with J gene TRBJ2-7; D is possibly TRBD2 (6 bases). Germline V gene data show CDR1 as MNHEY and CDR2 as SMNVEV (reference sequence). The V and J ends lost 6 bases and 6 bases respectively, with 12 bases between them. This CDR3 has 12 residues. The CDR3 protein is CASSPMGGEQYF. The CDR3 DNA sequence: TGTGCCAGCAGCCCAATGGGGGGCGAGCAGTACTTC.

There are many counts of this clonotype. This chain joins TRBV7-2 and TRBJ2-5; 14 bases fit TRBD2. This CDR3 is 17 amino acids long. Germline V gives CDR1 SGHTA, CDR2 FQGNSA. Losses at the gene ends were 3 bases for V and 6 bases for J; bases not matched to a gene: 9. CDR3 bases: TGTGCCAGCAGCTTGGAGGCGGGACTAGCGGGAGCAAAGACCCAGTACTTC. Translated: CASSLEAGLAGAKTQYF.